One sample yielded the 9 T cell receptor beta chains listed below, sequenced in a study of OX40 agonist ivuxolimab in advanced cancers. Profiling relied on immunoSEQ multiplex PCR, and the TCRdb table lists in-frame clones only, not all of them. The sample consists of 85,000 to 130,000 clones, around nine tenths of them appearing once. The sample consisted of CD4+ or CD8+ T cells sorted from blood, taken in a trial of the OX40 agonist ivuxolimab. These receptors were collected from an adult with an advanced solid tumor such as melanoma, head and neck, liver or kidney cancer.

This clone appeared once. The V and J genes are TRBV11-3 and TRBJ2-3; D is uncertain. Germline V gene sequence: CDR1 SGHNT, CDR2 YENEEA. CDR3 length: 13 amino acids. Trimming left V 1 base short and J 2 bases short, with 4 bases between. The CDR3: CASSLAFTDTQYF. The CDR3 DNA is TGTGCCAGCAGCTTAGCCTTCACAGATACGCAGTATTTT.

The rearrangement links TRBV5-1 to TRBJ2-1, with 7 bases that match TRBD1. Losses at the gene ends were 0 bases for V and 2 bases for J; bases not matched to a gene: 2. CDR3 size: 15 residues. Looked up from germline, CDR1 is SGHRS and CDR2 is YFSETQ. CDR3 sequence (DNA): TGCGCCAGCAGCTTGGAAGGACAGGCCTACAATGAGCAGTTCTTC. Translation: CASSLEGQAYNEQFF.

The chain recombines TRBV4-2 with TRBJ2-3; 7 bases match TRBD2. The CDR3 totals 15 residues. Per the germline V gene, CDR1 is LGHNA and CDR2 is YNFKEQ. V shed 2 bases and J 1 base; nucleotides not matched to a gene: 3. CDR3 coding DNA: TGTGCCAGCAGCCAACGGGGGGAAGGCACAGATACGCAGTATTTT. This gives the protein CASSQRGEGTDTQYF.

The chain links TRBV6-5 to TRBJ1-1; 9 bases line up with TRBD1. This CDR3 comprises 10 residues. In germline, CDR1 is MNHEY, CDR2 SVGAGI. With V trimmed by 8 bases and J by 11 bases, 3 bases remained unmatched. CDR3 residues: CASGDRVAFF. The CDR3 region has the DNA TGTGCCAGCGGGGACAGGGTGGCTTTCTTT.

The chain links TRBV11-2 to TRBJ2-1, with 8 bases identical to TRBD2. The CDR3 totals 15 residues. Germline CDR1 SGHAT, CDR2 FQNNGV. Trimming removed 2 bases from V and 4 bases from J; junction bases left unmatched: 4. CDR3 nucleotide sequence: TGTGCCAGCAGCTTACGGTTAGCGGGGTACAATGAGCAGTTCTTC. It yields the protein CASSLRLAGYNEQFF. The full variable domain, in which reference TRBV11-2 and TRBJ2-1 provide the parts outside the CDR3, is EAGVAQSPRYKIIEKRQSVAFWCNPISGHATLYWYQQILGQGPKLLIQFQNNGVVDDSQLPKDRFSAERLKGVDSTLKIQPAKLEDSAVYLCASSLRLAGYNEQFFGPGTRLTVL.

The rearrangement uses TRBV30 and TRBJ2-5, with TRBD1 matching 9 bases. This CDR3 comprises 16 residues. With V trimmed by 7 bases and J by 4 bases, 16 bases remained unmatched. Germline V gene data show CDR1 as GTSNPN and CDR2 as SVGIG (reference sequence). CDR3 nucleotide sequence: TGTGCCTCTGGGGCCGGGCGGGACAGGGTTGGAGAGACCCAGTACTTC. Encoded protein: CASGAGRDRVGETQYF.

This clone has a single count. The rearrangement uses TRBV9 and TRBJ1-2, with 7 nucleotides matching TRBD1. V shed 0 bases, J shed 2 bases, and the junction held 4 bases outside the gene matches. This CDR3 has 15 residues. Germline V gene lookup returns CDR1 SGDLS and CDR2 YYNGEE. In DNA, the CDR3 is TGTGCCAGCAGCGTAGAGGCAGGGGGGAACTATGGCTACACCTTC. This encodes CASSVEAGGNYGYTF.

In DNA form, the CDR3 reads TGTGCCAGCAGCAGCAGGGGCACAGATACGCAGTATTTT. The encoded protein is CASSSRGTDTQYF. The chain combines TRBV5-8 with TRBJ2-3, with D possibly TRBD1 on 5 matching bases. The CDR3 contains 13 residues. CDR1 SGHTS and CDR2 YDEGEE come from the germline V gene. Trimming took off 4 bases at V and 1 base at J, with 7 bases between the two ends.

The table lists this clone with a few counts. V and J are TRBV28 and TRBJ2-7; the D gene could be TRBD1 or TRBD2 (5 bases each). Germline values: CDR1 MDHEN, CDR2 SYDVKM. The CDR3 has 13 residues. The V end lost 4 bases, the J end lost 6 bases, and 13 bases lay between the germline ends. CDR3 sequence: CASSSPGPGEQYF. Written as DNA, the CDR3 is TGTGCCAGCAGTTCGCCGGGACCAGGCGAGCAGTACTTC.